These 18 T cell receptor beta chains were all obtained from the same sample, sequenced in a study of T cells in Graves' hyperthyroidism and ophthalmopathy. There were TCR beta CDR3 regions amplified from RNA transcripts. The TCR CDR3 first-round RT-PCR relied on the HTBI primer set. TCRdb reprocessed the multiplex PCR reads with MiXCR, giving one entry per CDR3 protein. The sample holds about 270,000 distinct CDR3 sequences; around 22% are singletons and the top ten take approximately 60%. Sequenced sample: blood. Receptors were obtained from a man aged 25 to 45 with Graves' ophthalmopathy.

This sequence joins TRBV12-5 and TRBJ2-3, with no clear D. In germline, CDR1 is LGHNT, CDR2 FRNRAP. This CDR3 comprises 13 residues. V dropped 5 bases and J dropped 0 bases, with 6 bases sitting between them. CDR3 sequence reads: CASGPVSTDTQYF. CDR3 bases: TGTGCTAGTGGTCCAGTTAGCACAGATACGCAGTATTTT.

This clonotype occurred a few times. The V gene is TRBV7-3, the J gene TRBJ1-2; D is unclear. The CDR3 is 13 residues long. Germline assignment: CDR1 SGHTA and CDR2 FQGTGA. Trimming took off 5 bases at V and 6 bases at J, with 13 bases between the two ends. CDR3 bases: TGTGCCAGCAGCCGGGCGAAGCAAGATGGCTACACCTTC. Translating it yields CASSRAKQDGYTF.

Details on this clonotype: This may come from a read error, since a much larger clone is one base off. This rearrangement joins TRBV11-2 to TRBJ2-2, with TRBD2 matching over 9 bases. This CDR3 comprises 16 residues. Per the germline V gene, CDR1 is SGHAT and CDR2 is FQNNGV. The CDR3 DNA sequence: TGTGCCAGCACCGAGAGACTAGCGGAAAACACCGGGGAGCTGCTTTTT. As protein: CASTERLAENTGELLF.

This clonotype was detected only a few times. This chain links TRBV12-3 or TRBV12-4 with TRBJ1-5; D uncertain. The CDR3 has 15 residues. V was cut by 3 bases and J by 0 bases, with 9 bases left in between. CDR3 coding DNA: TGTGCCAGCAGTTTTGGCCTTGGTAGCAATCAGCCCCAGCATTTT. Its protein product is CASSFGLGSNQPQHF.

The gene calls are TRBV20-1 and TRBJ1-1; 7 bases line up with TRBD1. J was trimmed by 6 bases and V by 4 bases; bases with no gene match: 11. The CDR3 spans 14 residues. Germline V CDR1 and CDR2: DFQATT, SNEGSKA (reference sequence). In DNA form, the CDR3 reads TGCAGTGCTAATTCACCTGACAGGGAATCTGAAGCTTTCTTT. Its translation: CSANSPDRESEAFF.

A remark on this clonotype: Since a much larger clone is just one base distant, this may be a read error. V is TRBV28 and J is TRBJ2-7, with TRBD2 matching 8 bases. The CDR3 is made up of 15 amino acids. Germline loops: CDR1 MDHEN, CDR2 SYDVKM. Written as DNA, the CDR3 is TGTGCCAGCAGTCTCTTTACTAGCGGCTCCTACGAGCGGTACTTC. Amino acids: CASSLFTSGSYERYF. The full variable domain, its missing parts supplied by reference TRBV28 and TRBJ2-7, is DVKVTQSSRYLVKRTGEKVFLECVQDMDHENMFWYRQDPGLGLRLIYFSYDVKMKEKGDIPEGYSVSREKKERFSLILESASTNQTSMYLCASSLFTSGSYERYFGPGTRLTVT.

This clonotype was seen a few times. The rearrangement uses TRBV11-3 and TRBJ2-1; 8 nucleotides match TRBD1. The trim removed 5 bases at V and 8 bases at J, leaving 5 bases unmatched. CDR3 length: 13 amino acids. CDR1 and CDR2 from the germline V gene are SGHNT and YENEEA. The CDR3 loop reads CASSPPQGDEQFF. For the CDR3, the DNA is TGTGCCAGCAGCCCCCCACAGGGGGATGAGCAGTTCTTC.

The chain recombines TRBV27 with TRBJ2-2; 9 bases are a match to TRBD1. With V trimmed by 5 bases and J by 6 bases, 10 bases remained unmatched. Germline CDR1 and CDR2: MNHEY and SMNVEV (reference sequence). This CDR3 is 16 amino acids long. CDR3 sequence (DNA): TGTGCCAGCAGTGCCTACAGGGGGCCCCTCTCCGGGGAGCTGTTTTTT. Protein sequence: CASSAYRGPLSGELFF.

The V and J genes are TRBV3-1 and TRBJ1-4; D is uncertain. V was shortened by 5 bases and J by 3 bases, with 10 bases between the two germline ends. CDR1 is LGHDT, CDR2 YNNKEL, per germline (reference sequence). This CDR3 spans 14 amino acids. The CDR3 DNA reads TGTGCCAGCAGCGAGTACGGACCTAATGAAAAACTGTTTTTT. Protein product: CASSEYGPNEKLFF. Complete variable domain (other parts from reference TRBV3-1 and TRBJ1-4): DTAVSQTPKYLVTQMGNDKSIKCEQNLGHDTMYWYKQDSKKFLKIMFSYNNKELIINETVPNRFSPKSPDKAHLNLHINSLELGDSAVYFCASSEYGPNEKLFFGSGTQLSVL.

J is TRBJ2-3 and V is TRBV5-1; 12 nucleotides match TRBD1. This CDR3 contains 15 residues. V gave up 3 bases and J gave up 6 bases; unmatched junction bases: 5. Germline assignment: CDR1 SGHRS and CDR2 YFSETQ. CDR3 residues: CASSWGQGARDTQYF. CDR3 nucleotides: TGCGCCAGCAGCTGGGGACAGGGGGCGCGGGATACGCAGTATTTT.

This chain links TRBV6-1 with TRBJ1-1; D possibly corresponds to TRBD1 (6 bases). CDR3 length: 16 amino acids. Germline V CDR1 and CDR2: MNHNS, SASEGT. V gave up 8 bases and J gave up 4 bases, with 23 bases separating them. The CDR3 protein is CASLSKAGGGGTEAFF. The CDR3 nucleotides are TGTGCCAGCCTCTCCAAAGCCGGTGGAGGGGGCACTGAAGCTTTCTTT.

This clonotype was counted a few times. The chain combines TRBV2 with TRBJ1-1; D perhaps matches TRBD1 (5 bases). V was cut by 0 bases and J by 6 bases, with 11 bases left in between. This CDR3 contains 14 residues. The germline V gene has CDR1 SNHLY and CDR2 FYNNEI. CDR3 sequence: CASSEAGWGAEAFF. As DNA, the CDR3 is TGTGCCAGCAGTGAAGCGGGATGGGGGGCTGAAGCTTTCTTT.

This clonotype came up many times. The chain joins TRBV30 to TRBJ2-7; 8 bases fit TRBD2. This CDR3 is built from 14 residues. Trimming at V came to 0 bases and at J to 5 bases, leaving 6 bases not matched to a gene. Germline V gives CDR1 GTSNPN, CDR2 SVGIG (reference sequence). The chain's CDR3 is CAWSVAGVNHEQYF. The CDR3 bases are TGTGCCTGGAGTGTAGCGGGAGTAAACCACGAGCAGTACTTC.

As for this clonotype: Relative to the germline gene, one junction end is altered; a read error may explain this. The V gene is TRBV5-1, the J gene TRBJ1-2; no clear D gene. Per the germline V gene, CDR1 is SGHRS and CDR2 is YFSETQ. CDR3 length equals 11 residues. The CDR3 DNA reads TGCGCCAGCAGCTTGGGTGGAGGCTACGCCTTC. This sequence encodes CASSLGGGYAF.

The rearrangement joins TRBV7-2 to TRBJ2-7; 12 nucleotides match TRBD2. CDR3 size: 18 residues. The V gene's germline CDR1 is SGHTA and CDR2 FQGNSA. V shed 1 base, J shed 6 bases, and the junction held 13 bases outside the gene matches. This chain's CDR3 is CASSLGLAGGQRLREQYF. The CDR3 DNA sequence: TGTGCCAGCAGCTTAGGGCTAGCGGGAGGGCAACGGTTGCGCGAGCAGTACTTC.

This clonotype was observed many times. This chain links TRBV5-5 with TRBJ1-1; D remains unclear. Germline values: CDR1 SGHKS, CDR2 YYEKEE (reference sequence). Trimming took off 2 bases at V and 0 bases at J, with 8 bases between the two ends. CDR3 length equals 14 residues. The CDR3 loop reads CASSFTTLNTEAFF. As DNA, the CDR3 is TGTGCCAGCAGCTTTACGACACTGAACACTGAAGCTTTCTTT.

In its sample, this clonotype was seen many times. This CDR3 reads CASSYESQGANEQYF. In DNA form, the CDR3 reads TGCGCCAGCAGCTACGAATCCCAGGGGGCCAACGAGCAGTACTTC. The chain employs TRBV5-1 and TRBJ2-7; 8 bases are a match to TRBD1. The CDR3 sequence is 15 residues long. Germline-derived CDR1 and CDR2 are SGHRS and YFSETQ. The trim removed 3 bases at V and 5 bases at J, leaving 10 bases unmatched.

In its sample, this clonotype was seen many times. This sequence joins TRBV6-1 and TRBJ1-1; weak D call: TRBD1 (5 bases). This CDR3 has 14 residues. Trimming removed 7 bases from V and 3 bases from J, with 15 bases in between. The germline V gene encodes CDR1 MNHNS and CDR2 SASEGT. CDR3 sequence: CASIAGRSYTEAFF. The CDR3 nucleotides are TGTGCCAGCATCGCGGGACGGAGCTACACTGAAGCTTTCTTT.